Below, 32 T cell receptor beta chains from the same sample are listed, as sequenced in a study of T cells in Graves' hyperthyroidism and ophthalmopathy. There were TCR beta CDR3 regions amplified from RNA transcripts. When the TCR CDR3 underwent first-round RT-PCR, the HTBI primer set was used. MiXCR, run by TCRdb on the multiplex PCR reads, gives a single entry per CDR3 protein. The repertoire holds under 400,000 distinct CDR3 sequences, with 13% to 15% as singletons. The sequenced sample consisted of blood. The receptors shown here come from a woman between 55 and 75 years old with Graves' ophthalmopathy.

V and J are TRBV5-1 and TRBJ2-2; 7 bases are shared with TRBD2. This CDR3 is built from 16 residues. CDR1 SGHRS and CDR2 YFSETQ come from the germline V gene. Trimming removed 0 bases from V and 2 bases from J; junction bases left unmatched: 4. The chain's CDR3 is CASSLAASGNTGELFF. The CDR3 DNA follows: TGCGCCAGCAGCTTGGCGGCTAGCGGTAACACCGGGGAGCTGTTTTTT.

This clonotype occurred a few times. The chain links TRBV3-1 to TRBJ1-6; unclear D gene. Germline V gene sequence: CDR1 LGHDT, CDR2 YNNKEL (reference sequence). Trimming took off 1 base at V and 2 bases at J, with 9 bases between the two ends. The CDR3 length is 16 residues. For the CDR3, the DNA is TGTGCCAGCAGCCAAGTCTCGACCCCCTATAATTCACCCCTCCACTTT. Translated: CASSQVSTPYNSPLHF. Supplemented by reference TRBV3-1 and TRBJ1-6, the full variable domain reads DTAVSQTPKYLVTQMGNDKSIKCEQNLGHDTMYWYKQDSKKFLKIMFSYNNKELIINETVPNRFSPKSPDKAHLNLHINSLELGDSAVYFCASSQVSTPYNSPLHFGNGTRLTVT.

In its sample, this clonotype was seen a few times. Since the CDR3 does not end with the conserved phenylalanine or tryptophan, this likely comes from a read error. The chain recombines TRBV5-1 with TRBJ2-7; TRBD1 matches at 10 bases. Germline values: CDR1 SGHRS, CDR2 YFSETQ. This CDR3 has 16 amino acids. The ends lost 3 bases at V and 6 bases at J; junction bases unmatched: 12. CDR3 amino acids: CASSYSSGTGDGEQYL. Written as DNA, the CDR3 is TGCGCCAGCAGCTATAGTTCCGGGACAGGGGATGGCGAGCAGTACCTC.

This clonotype was seen a handful of times. The J gene is TRBJ2-3, the V gene TRBV7-3; 7 bases are a match to TRBD1. This CDR3 has 14 residues. Trimming took 3 bases from V and 6 from J; bases not matched to a gene: 6. From germline, CDR1 is SGHTA and CDR2 FQGTGA. CDR3 loop: CASSLTGLRDTQYF. The CDR3 DNA follows: TGTGCCAGCAGCTTGACAGGGCTTAGGGATACGCAGTATTTT.

This clonotype was recorded a few times. The genes are TRBV6-1 and TRBJ1-2, with TRBD1 matching over 11 bases. The CDR3 spans 15 residues. From germline, CDR1 is MNHNS and CDR2 SASEGT. V shed 5 bases and J 0 bases; nucleotides not matched to a gene: 2. The CDR3 loop reads CASSTGQGANYGYTF. The DNA for the CDR3 is TGTGCCAGCAGTACGGGACAGGGGGCTAACTATGGCTACACCTTC.

In the case of this clonotype: The junction shows a germline mismatch at one end, possibly a read error. V is TRBV5-5 and J is TRBJ1-2; 8 nucleotides line up with TRBD1. Per the germline V gene, CDR1 is SGHKS and CDR2 is YYEKEE (reference sequence). The CDR3 has 17 residues. The CDR3 DNA follows: TGCGCCAGCAGCTTGGATACCGGGACAGGAGCTAACTATGGCTACACCTTC. Translated: CASSLDTGTGANYGYTF. The whole variable domain, filled in from reference TRBV5-5 and TRBJ1-2, reads DAGVTQSPTHLIKTRGQQVTLRCSPISGHKSVSWYQQVLGQGPQFIFQYYEKEERGRGNFPDRFSARQFPNYSSELNVNALLLGDSALYLCASSLDTGTGANYGYTFGSGTRLTVV.

This clonotype was detected a few times. The gene calls are TRBV19 and TRBJ2-1; the D gene could be TRBD1 or TRBD2 (5 bases each). Trimming pared 7 bases from V and 2 bases from J, leaving 12 bases between. CDR1 is LNHDA and CDR2 is SQIVND in the germline V gene (reference sequence). The CDR3 loop spans 14 amino acids. CDR3 nucleotides: TGTGCCAGTAAAACGGGGCCCACCTACAATGAGCAGTTCTTC. Translation gives CASKTGPTYNEQFF.

The V call is TRBV20-1, the J call TRBJ2-7, with TRBD2 as a possible D gene (6 bases). Germline CDR1 DFQATT, CDR2 SNEGSKA (reference sequence). The CDR3 is 12 residues long. V dropped 6 bases and J dropped 2 bases, with 11 bases sitting between them. The chain's CDR3 is CSATGAAYEQYF. CDR3 bases: TGCAGTGCCACGGGAGCCGCCTACGAGCAGTACTTC.

This clonotype was seen repeatedly, ten times or more. The chain links TRBV7-6 to TRBJ2-5; D is unresolved. Germline loops: CDR1 SGHVS, CDR2 FNYEAQ. The CDR3 length is 13 residues. Trimming took off 0 bases at V and 1 base at J, with 3 bases between the two ends. The CDR3 sequence: CASSLATQETQYF. CDR3 bases: TGTGCCAGCAGCTTAGCCACCCAAGAGACCCAGTACTTC.

The rearrangement links TRBV27 to TRBJ1-2; D not resolved. Per germline, CDR1 MNHEY and CDR2 SMNVEV (reference sequence). This CDR3 region has 10 residues. This CDR3 reads CSQEPHGYTF. The DNA for the CDR3 is TGTTCCCAGGAGCCCCATGGCTACACCTTC.

The chain links TRBV28 to TRBJ2-4; either TRBD1 or TRBD2 may fit D (6 bases each). Germline CDR1 MDHEN, CDR2 SYDVKM. The ends were cut back, 5 bases at V and 6 bases at J, with 17 bases in the middle. The CDR3 is 15 residues long. In DNA form, the CDR3 reads TGTGCCAGCAGTCCCCCCCGGGGGCGCGTAAACATTCAGTACTTC. Translating it yields CASSPPRGRVNIQYF.

The table lists this clonotype with a few counts. The V and J genes are TRBV27 and TRBJ1-4; a possible D gene is TRBD1 (5 bases). Per the germline V gene, CDR1 is MNHEY and CDR2 is SMNVEV (reference sequence). V lost 3 bases and J 1 base, leaving 9 bases between the germline ends. The CDR3 has 15 residues. CDR3 DNA: TGTGCCAGCAGTTTCTCAGGGAGAACTAATGAAAAACTGTTTTTT. It specifies CASSFSGRTNEKLFF.

This clonotype was recorded at least ten times. This chain links TRBV7-8 with TRBJ1-2; D gene uncertain. The CDR3 sequence is 12 residues long. Germline V gene lookup returns CDR1 SGHVS and CDR2 FQNEAQ. V was clipped by 5 bases and J by 7 bases, with 11 bases between them. CDR3 residues: CASSDYRAGYTF. The CDR3 nucleotides read TGTGCCAGCAGCGACTACAGAGCTGGCTACACCTTC.

V usage is TRBV2 and J usage is TRBJ2-1; 7 nucleotides agree with TRBD2. The CDR3 is 16 residues long. With 7 bases clipped from V and 7 bases from J, the junction kept 16 bases outside the gene matches. Per the germline V gene, CDR1 is SNHLY and CDR2 is FYNNEI. The DNA for the CDR3 is TGTGCCAGCACCGGTTGGGGGGGGGGGTTACAGAATGAGCAGTTCTTC. Translation: CASTGWGGGLQNEQFF.

This clonotype was seen at least ten times. The rearrangement links TRBV20-1 to TRBJ2-2; 9 positions agree with TRBD2. The CDR3 length is 15 residues. Germline-derived CDR1 and CDR2 are DFQATT and SNEGSKA (reference sequence). Trimming cost V 3 bases and J 1 base; bases outside gene matches: 3. DNA for the CDR3: TGCAGTGCTAGCAGCGGGGGGCTGAACACCGGGGAGCTGTTTTTT. Its translation is CSASSGGLNTGELFF.

The V gene is TRBV5-1, the J gene TRBJ2-7, with TRBD2 matching over 7 bases. Per germline, CDR1 SGHRS and CDR2 YFSETQ. The V and J ends lost 0 bases and 6 bases, in that order; junction bases with no gene match: 12. There are 16 residues in the CDR3. CDR3 coding DNA: TGCGCCAGCAGCTTGGGGGATGGGGGGAGCGGGGCCGAGCAGTACTTC. Amino acids: CASSLGDGGSGAEQYF.

This clonotype has ten or more counts. This chain links TRBV27 with TRBJ2-1; D unresolved. V was shortened by 1 base and J by 0 bases, with 13 bases between the two germline ends. The CDR3 extends over 17 amino acids. CDR1 and CDR2 (germline): MNHEY, SMNVEV (reference sequence). The CDR3 spells CASSLFTPGGSYNEQFF. In DNA, the CDR3 is TGTGCCAGCAGTTTATTTACCCCAGGCGGCTCCTACAATGAGCAGTTCTTC.

The rearrangement joins TRBV20-1 to TRBJ2-1; 10 bases match TRBD2. Trimming removed 3 bases from V and 8 bases from J; junction bases left unmatched: 10. The CDR3 runs 15 residues. CDR1 DFQATT and CDR2 SNEGSKA come from the germline V gene (reference sequence). The CDR3 DNA is TGCAGTGCTAGTCCCGCTAGCGGGAGTGGGGATGAGCAGTTCTTC. It codes for CSASPASGSGDEQFF.

V usage is TRBV28 and J usage is TRBJ2-5, with TRBD1 matching over 7 bases. The CDR3 is 12 amino acids. CDR1 is MDHEN and CDR2 is SYDVKM in the germline V gene. J was trimmed by 4 bases and V by 7 bases; bases with no gene match: 3. The CDR3, as DNA: TGTGCCAGCAAACAGGGGCCAGAGACCCAGTACTTC. Protein: CASKQGPETQYF.

This clonotype was seen repeatedly, ten times or more. V usage is TRBV7-8 and J usage is TRBJ2-7; D is perhaps TRBD1 (5 bases). Germline CDR1 and CDR2: SGHVS and FQNEAQ. Trimming stripped 1 base from V and 2 bases from J, with 9 bases between. There are 14 residues in the CDR3. The CDR3 DNA reads TGTGCCAGCAGCTTAGAGATGGGGCCCTACGAGCAGTACTTC. Translation: CASSLEMGPYEQYF. The full variable domain, in which reference TRBV7-8 and TRBJ2-7 provide the parts outside the CDR3, is GAGVSQSPRYKVAKRGQDVALRCDPISGHVSLFWYQQALGQGPEFLTYFQNEAQLDKSGLPSDRFFAERPEGSVSTLKIQRTQQEDSAVYLCASSLEMGPYEQYFGPGTRLTVT.

The CDR3 region is CASSTRTGIYSPLHF. The DNA for the CDR3 is TGTGCCAGCAGTACCAGGACAGGGATTTATTCACCCCTCCACTTT. V gene TRBV27 combines with J gene TRBJ1-6; 8 bases are shared with TRBD1. Trimming removed 5 bases from V and 8 bases from J; junction bases left unmatched: 8. CDR1 and CDR2 from the germline V gene are MNHEY and SMNVEV (reference sequence). The CDR3 is 15 residues long.

This sequence joins TRBV19 and TRBJ1-2; the D is unclear. The germline gives CDR1 LNHDA, CDR2 SQIVND (reference sequence). This CDR3 region has 14 residues. V gave up 5 bases and J gave up 4 bases, with 14 bases separating them. The CDR3 is CASSAPRKSYGYTF. For the CDR3, the DNA is TGTGCCAGTAGTGCCCCACGGAAATCCTATGGCTACACCTTC.

The chain is built from TRBV28 and TRBJ2-7; possibly TRBD1 for D (7 bases). Germline V gene sequence: CDR1 MDHEN, CDR2 SYDVKM. Trimming stripped 7 bases from V and 0 bases from J, with 22 bases between. CDR3 length: 17 residues. The DNA for the CDR3 is TGTGCCAGCATGGGGACTCTCGGACGGGACAGCTCCTACGAGCAGTACTTC. Protein sequence: CASMGTLGRDSSYEQYF.

This clonotype was observed a handful of times. The chain joins TRBV29-1 to TRBJ2-5, with TRBD2 matching over 9 bases. CDR1 and CDR2 from the germline V gene are SQVTM and ANQGSEA. The trim removed 0 bases at V and 2 bases at J, leaving 13 bases unmatched. The CDR3 has 18 amino acids. CDR3 loop: CSVEDAHPAGGPQETQYF. In nucleotides, the CDR3 is TGCAGCGTTGAAGATGCCCACCCCGCGGGAGGGCCTCAAGAGACCCAGTACTTC.

In its sample, this clonotype was seen many times. V gene TRBV7-9 combines with J gene TRBJ2-3, with D tentatively TRBD1 (6 bases). This CDR3 spans 15 amino acids. Trimming shortened V by 0 bases and J by 5 bases, and 12 bases separated the two germline ends. Germline loops: CDR1 SEHNR, CDR2 FQNEAQ (reference sequence). The CDR3 loop reads CASSLAQGLEDTQYF. The CDR3 bases are TGTGCCAGCAGCTTAGCTCAGGGGTTAGAAGATACGCAGTATTTT.

This clonotype was seen ten or more times. This chain connects TRBV11-2 to TRBJ2-2; 11 nucleotides line up with TRBD2. Trimming at V came to 3 bases and at J to 6 bases, leaving 6 bases not matched to a gene. This CDR3 contains 16 residues. Germline V gene lookup returns CDR1 SGHAT and CDR2 FQNNGV. CDR3 in amino acids: CASSFSSGRLAGELFF. In nucleotides, the CDR3 is TGTGCCAGCAGCTTCTCTAGCGGGAGGTTGGCCGGGGAGCTGTTTTTT.

This clonotype has only a few counts. This chain uses TRBV7-2 with TRBJ2-7; 12 bases match TRBD1. The CDR3 extends over 17 amino acids. Germline-derived CDR1 and CDR2 are SGHTA and FQGNSA. The trim removed 3 bases at V and 4 bases at J, leaving 10 bases unmatched. The CDR3, as DNA: TGTGCCAGCAGCTTCCGGGACAGGGGGCGAGGAGGTTACGAGCAGTACTTC. Translating it yields CASSFRDRGRGGYEQYF.

This clonotype was found many times. As DNA, the CDR3 is TGTGCCAGCTCGTTACAAAGGGCCGCGGATACGCAGTATTTT. Translated, it gives CASSLQRAADTQYF. The V gene is TRBV18, the J gene TRBJ2-3, with D unresolved. The V gene's germline CDR1 is KGHSH and CDR2 LQKENI. V lost 6 bases to trimming and J lost 6 bases, with 16 bases between them. The CDR3 contains 14 residues.

This clonotype was seen many times. The V call is TRBV24-1, the J call TRBJ2-5, with TRBD1 matching over 9 bases. The CDR3 contains 14 residues. J gave up 4 bases and V 5 bases, and 4 bases lay outside the gene matches. Germline lookup yields CDR1 KGHDR and CDR2 SFDVKD. The chain's CDR3 is CATSGTGGAETQYF. The CDR3 nucleotides read TGTGCCACCAGTGGTACAGGGGGCGCAGAGACCCAGTACTTC.

The rearrangement uses TRBV15 and TRBJ1-3; D possibly corresponds to TRBD1 (5 bases). Trimming took off 6 bases at V and 3 bases at J, with 15 bases between the two ends. Germline-derived CDR1 and CDR2 are LNHNV and YYDKDF (reference sequence). The CDR3 totals 15 residues. The CDR3 bases are TGTGCCACCAGGACGGGTGGGGCCGGTGGAAACACCATATATTTT. It specifies CATRTGGAGGNTIYF.

Many counts were recorded for this clonotype. The CDR3 DNA is TGCAGTGCTAGTGGCCAGGGGGTCTACAATGAGCAGTTCTTC. Translation: CSASGQGVYNEQFF. The chain uses TRBV20-1 and TRBJ2-1, with TRBD1 matching 7 bases. This CDR3 is 14 amino acids long. The J segment lost 3 bases and the V segment lost 3 bases, leaving 5 bases of the junction unmatched. Germline V gene lookup returns CDR1 DFQATT and CDR2 SNEGSKA (reference sequence).

A remark on this clonotype: One end of the junction does not line up with germline, which may come from a read error. The V gene is TRBV24-1, the J gene TRBJ2-7; D not certain. The germline gives CDR1 KGHDR, CDR2 SFDVKD. CDR3 size: 15 residues. CDR3 sequence: CAASDPDSIMGEQYF. CDR3 bases: TGTGCCGCCAGTGACCCCGACTCGATAATGGGCGAGCAGTACTTC.